This T cell receptor (beta chain) appears in the sequencing data of a study of blood T cells in healthy people across ages. This clonotype was picked up a small number of times. A sample-barcoded 5' primer and a J-beta primer mix were used in a second PCR of about 7 to 12 cycles. TCRdb processed the 5' RACE reads anew with MiXCR; each CDR3 protein has one entry. The sample contains 550,000 to 800,000 distinct CDR3 sequences, around a fifth of which appear only once. Each sample had at least 6 million PBMCs isolated. Trimming stripped 7 bases from V and 0 bases from J, with 7 bases between. The CDR3 extends over 13 amino acids. In germline, CDR1 is MNHEY, CDR2 SVGEGT.

The sequence was obtained from a man in his 70s in good health. The chain links TRBV6-2 or TRBV6-3 to TRBJ1-5; D is unclear. What was sequenced was blood. The CDR3 protein is CASKSYSNQPQHF. The CDR3 nucleotides read TGTGCCAGCAAGTCGTATAGCAATCAGCCCCAGCATTTT.